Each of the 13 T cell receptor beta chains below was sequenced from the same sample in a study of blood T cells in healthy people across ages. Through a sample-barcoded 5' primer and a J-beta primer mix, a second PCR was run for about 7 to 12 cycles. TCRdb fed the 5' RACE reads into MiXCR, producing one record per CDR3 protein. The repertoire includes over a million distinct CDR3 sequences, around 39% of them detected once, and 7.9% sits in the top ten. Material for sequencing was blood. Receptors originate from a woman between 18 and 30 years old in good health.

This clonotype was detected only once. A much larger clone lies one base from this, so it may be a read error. CDR3 nucleotide sequence: TGTGCCCCCCCTGAAGAGCGGGACAATGAGCAGTACTTC. It codes for CAPPEERDNEQYF. V is TRBV7-9 and J is TRBJ2-1; possible D gene TRBD2, 7 bases. The J call may be mistaken, given a closer DNA end match to TRBJ2-7. CDR1 and CDR2 from the germline V gene are SEHNR and FQNEAQ (reference sequence). CDR3 length: 13 residues.

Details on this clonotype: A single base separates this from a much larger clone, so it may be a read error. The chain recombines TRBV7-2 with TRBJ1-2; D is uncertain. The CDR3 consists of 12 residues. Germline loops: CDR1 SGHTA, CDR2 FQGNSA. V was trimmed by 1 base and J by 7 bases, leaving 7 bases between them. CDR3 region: CASSLDTCGYTF. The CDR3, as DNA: TGTGCCAGCAGCTTAGACACCTGTGGCTACACCTTC. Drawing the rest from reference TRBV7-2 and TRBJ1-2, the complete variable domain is GAGVSQSPSNKVTEKGKDVELRCDPISGHTALYWYRQSLGQGLEFLIYFQGNSAPDKSGLPSDRFSAERTGGSVSTLTIQRTQQEDSAVYLCASSLDTCGYTFGSGTRLTVV.

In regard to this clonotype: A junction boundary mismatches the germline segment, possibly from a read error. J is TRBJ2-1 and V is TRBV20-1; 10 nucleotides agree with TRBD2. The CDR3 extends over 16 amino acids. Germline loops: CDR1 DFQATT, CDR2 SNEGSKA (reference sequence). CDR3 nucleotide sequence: TGCAGTGCTAGTGAGCGGGGGGGTTCTCATGTCAATGATCAGTTCTTC. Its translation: CSASERGGSHVNDQFF.

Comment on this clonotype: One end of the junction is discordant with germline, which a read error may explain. DNA of the CDR3: TGTGCCGGCAGCTTAGATCTACCGCCCCGCGAGCAGTACTTC. It yields the protein CAGSLDLPPREQYF. J is TRBJ2-5 and V is TRBV7-8; no clear D gene. The DNA matches TRBJ2-7 better at its end, which makes the J call doubtful. Germline CDR1 reads SGHVS; CDR2 reads FQNEAQ. CDR3 size: 14 residues.

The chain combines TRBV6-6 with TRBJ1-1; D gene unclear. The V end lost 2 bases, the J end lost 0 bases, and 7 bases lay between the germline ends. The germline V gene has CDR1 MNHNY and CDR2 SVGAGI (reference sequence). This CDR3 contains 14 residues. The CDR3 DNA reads TGTGCCAGCAGTTACGAGCAGATGAACACTGAAGCTTTCTTT. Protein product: CASSYEQMNTEAFF.

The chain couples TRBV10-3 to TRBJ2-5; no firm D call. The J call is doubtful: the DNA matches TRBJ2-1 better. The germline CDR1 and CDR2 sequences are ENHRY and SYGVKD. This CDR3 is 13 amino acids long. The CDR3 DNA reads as TGTGCCATCAGTGAGGGAGAACAAGAGACCCAGTTCTTC. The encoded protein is CAISEGEQETQFF.

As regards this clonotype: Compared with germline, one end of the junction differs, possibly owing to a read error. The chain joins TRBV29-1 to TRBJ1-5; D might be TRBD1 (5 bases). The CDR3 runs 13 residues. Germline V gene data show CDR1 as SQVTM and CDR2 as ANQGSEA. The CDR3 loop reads CSVAGSYDHPQHF. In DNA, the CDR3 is TGCAGCGTTGCAGGGAGTTACGATCACCCCCAGCATTTT.

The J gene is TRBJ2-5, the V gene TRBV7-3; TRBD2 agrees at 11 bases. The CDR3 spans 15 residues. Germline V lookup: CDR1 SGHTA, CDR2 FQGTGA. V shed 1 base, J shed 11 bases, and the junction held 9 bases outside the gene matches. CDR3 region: CASSLISGGAGEQYF. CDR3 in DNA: TGTGCCAGCAGCTTAATTAGCGGGGGGGCCGGGGAGCAGTACTTC.

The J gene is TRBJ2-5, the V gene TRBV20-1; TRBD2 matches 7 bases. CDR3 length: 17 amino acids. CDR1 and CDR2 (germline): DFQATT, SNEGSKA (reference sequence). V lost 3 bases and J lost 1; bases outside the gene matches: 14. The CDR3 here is CSARPGTSGVFQETQYF. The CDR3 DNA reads TGCAGTGCTAGGCCGGGAACCAGCGGGGTGTTCCAAGAGACCCAGTACTTC.

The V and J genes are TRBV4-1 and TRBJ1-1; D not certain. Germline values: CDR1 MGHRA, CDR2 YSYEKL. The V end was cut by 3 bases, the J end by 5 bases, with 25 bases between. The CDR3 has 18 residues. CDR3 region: CASSHASPGQYRGTEAFF. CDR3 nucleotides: TGCGCCAGCAGCCATGCGAGTCCGGGCCAATACAGAGGAACTGAAGCTTTCTTT.

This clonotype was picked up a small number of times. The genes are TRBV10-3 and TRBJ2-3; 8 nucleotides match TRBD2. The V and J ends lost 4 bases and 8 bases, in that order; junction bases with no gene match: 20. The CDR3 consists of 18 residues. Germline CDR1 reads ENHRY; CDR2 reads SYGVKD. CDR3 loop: CAISVRVGGSRSGGTQYF. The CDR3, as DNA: TGTGCCATCAGTGTTCGAGTGGGCGGGAGTCGGAGCGGGGGTACGCAGTATTTT.

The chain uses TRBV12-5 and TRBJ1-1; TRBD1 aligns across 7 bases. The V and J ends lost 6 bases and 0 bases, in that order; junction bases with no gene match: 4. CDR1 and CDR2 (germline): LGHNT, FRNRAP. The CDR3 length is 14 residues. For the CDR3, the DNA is TGTGCTAGTGGGAGGGACAGTTTGAACACTGAAGCTTTCTTT. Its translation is CASGRDSLNTEAFF.

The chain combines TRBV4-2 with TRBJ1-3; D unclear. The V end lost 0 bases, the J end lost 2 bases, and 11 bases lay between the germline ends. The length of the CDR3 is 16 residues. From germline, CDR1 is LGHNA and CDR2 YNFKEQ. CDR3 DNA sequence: TGTGCCAGCAGCCAAGATCTTCAAAGTACTGGAAACACCATATATTTT. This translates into CASSQDLQSTGNTIYF.